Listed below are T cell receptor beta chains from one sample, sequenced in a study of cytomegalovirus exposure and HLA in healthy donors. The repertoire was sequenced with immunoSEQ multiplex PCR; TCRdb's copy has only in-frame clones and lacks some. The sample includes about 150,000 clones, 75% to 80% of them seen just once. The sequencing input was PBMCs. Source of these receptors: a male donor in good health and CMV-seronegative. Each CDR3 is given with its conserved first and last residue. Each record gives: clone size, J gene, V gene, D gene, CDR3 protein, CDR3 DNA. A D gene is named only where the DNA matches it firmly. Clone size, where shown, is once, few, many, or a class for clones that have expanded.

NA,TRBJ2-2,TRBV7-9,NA,CASSPGFATGELFF,TGTGCCAGCAGCCCCGGTTTCGCCACCGGGGAGCTGTTTTTT
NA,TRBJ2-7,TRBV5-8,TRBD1,CASSFSGTGALYEQYF,TGTGCCAGCAGCTTTTCCGGGACAGGGGCACTGTACGAGCAGTACTTC
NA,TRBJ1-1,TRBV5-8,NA,CASSGIKGGSTTEAFF,TGTGCCAGCAGCGGAATTAAAGGGGGTTCTACCACTGAAGCTTTCTTT
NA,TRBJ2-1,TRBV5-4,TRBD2,CASSLTSGTYNEQFF,TGTGCCAGCAGCCTGACTAGCGGGACCTACAATGAGCAGTTCTTC
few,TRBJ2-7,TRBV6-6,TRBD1,CASSSGQGGEQYF,TGTGCCAGCAGCTCAGGACAGGGAGGCGAGCAGTACTTC
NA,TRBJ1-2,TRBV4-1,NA,CASSQVTARNYGYTF,TGCGCCAGCAGCCAAGTGACAGCTCGCAACTATGGCTACACCTTC
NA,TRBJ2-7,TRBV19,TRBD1,CASSSTGTGGHEQYF,TGTGCCAGTAGTTCTACCGGGACAGGGGGACACGAGCAGTACTTC
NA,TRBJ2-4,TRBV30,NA,CAWDRYTGKNIQYF,TGTGCCTGGGACAGGTACACGGGGAAAAACATTCAGTACTTC
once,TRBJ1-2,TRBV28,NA,CASSLGSGVGYTF,TGTGCCAGCAGTTTAGGGTCAGGGGTTGGCTACACCTTC
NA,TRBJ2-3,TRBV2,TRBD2,CASSDMRLAGGQDTQYF,TGTGCCAGCAGTGATATGCGTCTAGCGGGGGGGCAAGATACGCAGTATTTT
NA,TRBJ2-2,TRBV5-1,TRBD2,CASNRGERVGELFF,TGCGCCAGCAATCGGGGGGAACGGGTCGGGGAGCTGTTTTTT
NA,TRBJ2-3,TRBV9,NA,CASSVGPSAQDTQYF,TGTGCCAGCAGCGTAGGGCCTAGCGCTCAAGATACGCAGTATTTT
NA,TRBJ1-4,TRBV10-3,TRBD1,CAISDGLGQGVNSNEKLFF,TGTGCCATCAGTGATGGTCTGGGACAGGGGGTGAATAGTAATGAAAAACTGTTTTTT
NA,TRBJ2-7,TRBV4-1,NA,CASSPGLSYEQYF,TGCGCCAGCAGCCCGGGTCTTTCCTACGAGCAGTACTTC
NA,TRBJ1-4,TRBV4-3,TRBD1,CASSRVGTAVNEKLFF,TGCGCCAGCAGCCGGGTCGGGACAGCAGTTAATGAAAAACTGTTTTTT
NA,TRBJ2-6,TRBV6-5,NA,CASSYSRSSGANVLTF,TGTGCCAGCAGTTACTCGAGGAGCTCTGGGGCCAACGTCCTGACTTTC
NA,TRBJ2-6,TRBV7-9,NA,CASSTTLAGAGANVLTF,TGTGCCAGCAGCACAACCTTGGCAGGGGCTGGGGCCAACGTCCTGACTTTC
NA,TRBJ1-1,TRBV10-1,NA,CASRKQFNTEAFF,TGCGCCAGCAGGAAACAATTCAACACTGAAGCTTTCTTT
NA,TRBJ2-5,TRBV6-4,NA,CASIRGQQETQYF,TGTGCCAGCATTAGGGGCCAGCAAGAGACCCAGTACTTC
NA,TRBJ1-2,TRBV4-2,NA,CASSQVGGAADYGYTF,TGTGCCAGCAGCCAAGTAGGGGGGGCTGCGGACTATGGCTACACCTTC
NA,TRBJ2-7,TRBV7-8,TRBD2,CASRGLAGASYEQYF,TGTGCCAGCAGAGGACTAGCGGGGGCGTCCTACGAGCAGTACTTC
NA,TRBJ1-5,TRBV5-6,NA,CASTKHSGDLGNQPQHF,TGTGCCAGCACCAAGCACAGTGGCGATTTGGGCAATCAGCCCCAGCATTTT
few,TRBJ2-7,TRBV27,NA,CASSLSRPHYEQYF,TGTGCCAGCAGTTTATCGCGACCCCACTACGAGCAGTACTTC
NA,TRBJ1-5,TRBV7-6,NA,CASSPGQNVNQPQHF,TGTGCCAGCAGCCCCGGACAGAACGTTAATCAGCCCCAGCATTTT
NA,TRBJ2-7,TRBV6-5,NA,CASSYRTEPYEQYF,TGTGCCAGCAGTTACAGGACAGAACCCTACGAGCAGTACTTC
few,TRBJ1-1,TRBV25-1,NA,CASRRGTEAFF,TGTGCCAGCAGACGGGGCACTGAAGCTTTCTTT
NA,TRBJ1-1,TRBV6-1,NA,CASSENRVGTEAFF,TGTGCCAGCAGTGAGAACAGGGTCGGCACTGAAGCTTTCTTT
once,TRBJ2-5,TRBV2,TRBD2,CASSGLEETQYF,TGTGCCAGCAGCGGACTAGAAGAGACCCAGTACTTC
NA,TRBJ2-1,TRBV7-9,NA,CASSSTGIGEQFF,TGTGCCAGCAGCTCTACAGGAATAGGTGAGCAGTTCTTC
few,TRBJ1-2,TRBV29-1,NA,CSVWDTYNYGYTF,TGCAGCGTTTGGGACACTTATAACTATGGCTACACCTTC
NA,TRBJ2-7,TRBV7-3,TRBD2,CASSSWTSGRDLSYEQYF,TGTGCCAGCAGCTCGTGGACTAGCGGGAGGGACCTCTCCTACGAGCAGTACTTC
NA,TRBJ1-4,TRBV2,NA,CASIGMLQGNEKLFF,TGTGCCAGCATAGGAATGCTACAGGGAAATGAAAAACTGTTTTTT
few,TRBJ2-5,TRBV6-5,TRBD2,CASSYEGLAKTQYF,TGTGCCAGCAGTTACGAGGGACTAGCGAAGACCCAGTACTTC
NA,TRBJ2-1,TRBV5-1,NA,CASSRQGGPYNEQFF,TGCGCCAGCAGCCGCCAGGGGGGACCGTACAATGAGCAGTTCTTC
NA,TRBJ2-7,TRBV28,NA,CASREQDYEQYF,TGTGCCAGCAGAGAACAGGACTACGAGCAGTACTTC